This T cell receptor (beta chain) was obtained from a study of shared clonotypes between healthy human individuals. General observations from the study: Genetic and exposure-history diversity was limited by the few donors.

All the donors were Caucasian adults who lived in Nashville, Tennessee. As for this clone: Its target is unknown.

TCRdb's table, derived via immunoSEQ multiplex PCR, lists solely in-frame clones and lacks some. Counted here are approximately 710,000 clones, 90% occurring once; the ten biggest clones make up about a third. V lost 3 bases and J lost 0, with 14 bases in between. This CDR3 spans 16 amino acids. The germline gives CDR1 MGHRA, CDR2 YSYEKL. This receptor was identified in a man aged 18 to 29 in good health. Some clones in this sample may be carry-over from other donors' samples. The sample taken for sequencing was memory CD8+ T cells from PBMCs. Sample subset: CD45RO+ cells pooled with CCR7-negative TemRA cells. The rearrangement links TRBV4-1 to TRBJ1-1; D gene ambiguous. The CDR3 nucleotides read TGCGCCAGCAGCCATACCATAGGACTCTTGAACACTGAAGCTTTCTTT. It is translated as CASSHTIGLLNTEAFF.